This T cell receptor beta chain is drawn from a study of human CD8 memory T cell subsets. CDR3 length equals 12 residues. The germline V gene encodes CDR1 SEHNR and CDR2 FQNEAQ (reference sequence). The CCR7+ PD-1- TIGIT- phenotype marked stem-like memory CD8+ T cells (TSTEM). The authors made TCR beta libraries using UMI-labeled 5' RACE. TCRdb reanalyzed the 5' RACE reads, giving one entry per CDR3 protein sequence and no DNA. The sample data list about 17,000 distinct CDR3 sequences. The sequence came from a human donor in good health. Sequencing was performed on CD8+ stem-like memory T cells (TSCM and TCM) sorted from PBMCs. Subset: stem-like memory CD8 T cells (TSTEM), CCR7+ PD-1- TIGIT-. The chain links TRBV7-9 to TRBJ2-1. The CDR3 loop reads CASSLTGVEQFF.